The 24 T cell receptor beta chains below were found in one sample sequenced in a study of graft-versus-host responses after intestinal transplantation. Their antigens are not known. Clones were sequenced by immunoSEQ multiplex PCR, and TCRdb holds only the in-frame ones, with some missing. The sample carries under 95,000 clones, approximately 80% recorded once. Sequenced here: unstimulated CD4+ T cells sorted from spleen or lymph node cells, sampled before intestinal transplant. The receptors derive from a human donor who received an intestinal transplant.

The chain links TRBV29-1 to TRBJ1-2, with D possibly being TRBD1 (5 bases). V shed 1 base and J shed 8 bases, with 20 bases lying between them. The CDR3 totals 15 residues. In germline, CDR1 is SQVTM, CDR2 ANQGSEA. The CDR3 region is CSVEARGGSDWGYTF. The CDR3 nucleotides are TGCAGCGTTGAAGCTCGGGGGGGATCTGACTGGGGCTACACCTTC.

This sequence joins TRBV5-6 and TRBJ2-4; tentative D call: TRBD2 (5 bases). Germline lookup yields CDR1 SGHDT and CDR2 YYEEEE. There are 16 residues in the CDR3. The V and J ends lost 1 base and 1 base respectively, with 12 bases between them. The CDR3 spells CASSLRGKVAKNIQYF. DNA of the CDR3: TGTGCCAGCAGCTTGCGGGGTAAGGTGGCCAAAAACATTCAGTACTTC.

This chain connects TRBV5-1 to TRBJ2-2; TRBD1 is a possible D gene (5 bases). The CDR3 loop spans 14 amino acids. Trimming removed 3 bases at V and 8 bases at J, with 14 bases between. Per the germline V gene, CDR1 is SGHRS and CDR2 is YFSETQ. The CDR3 is CASSSLSGSGELFF. CDR3 nucleotide sequence: TGCGCCAGCAGCTCCCTCTCAGGGTCGGGGGAGCTGTTTTTT.

J is TRBJ2-5 and V is TRBV28; D is possibly TRBD2 (6 bases). There are 15 residues in the CDR3. Per the germline V gene, CDR1 is MDHEN and CDR2 is SYDVKM. Trimming left V 6 bases short and J 5 bases short, with 19 bases between. This CDR3 is CASRMEGILHETQYF. For the CDR3, the DNA is TGTGCCAGCAGGATGGAGGGAATATTGCACGAGACCCAGTACTTC.

In its sample, this clone was seen once. The chain uses TRBV7-6 and TRBJ2-5; a weak D match, TRBD2 (5 bases). Germline-derived CDR1 and CDR2 are SGHVS and FNYEAQ. The CDR3 extends over 16 amino acids. V was pared by 1 base and J by 4 bases, with 16 bases between. CDR3 sequence reads: CASSLGPRVEVETQYF. In DNA, the CDR3 is TGTGCCAGCAGCTTAGGGCCGCGGGTCGAAGTAGAGACCCAGTACTTC.

The chain carries TRBV20-1 and TRBJ2-7, with D possibly TRBD2 on 5 matching bases. This CDR3 has 11 residues. The germline V gene encodes CDR1 DFQATT and CDR2 SNEGSKA (reference sequence). V gave up 7 bases and J gave up 3 bases, with 10 bases separating them. CDR3 bases: TGCAGTGGAGGGCCCTTCTACGAGCAGTACTTC. It yields the protein CSGGPFYEQYF.

The chain has TRBV5-1 and TRBJ2-2; 10 nucleotides align to TRBD2. Germline CDR1 SGHRS, CDR2 YFSETQ. V gave up 4 bases and J gave up 2 bases; unmatched junction bases: 5. This CDR3 comprises 16 residues. CDR3 sequence: CASSNLAGGNTGELFF. CDR3 bases: TGCGCCAGCAGCAACTTAGCGGGGGGAAACACCGGGGAGCTGTTTTTT.

The chain links TRBV6-6 to TRBJ2-7; 8 positions match TRBD1. After removal of 8 bases from V and 6 bases from J, the junction contained 3 bases not matched to a gene. Germline V CDR1 and CDR2: MNHNY, SVGAGI (reference sequence). The CDR3 spans 11 residues. CDR3: CASQGALEQYF. DNA for the CDR3: TGTGCCAGCCAGGGGGCTCTCGAGCAGTACTTC.

The chain recombines TRBV10-3 with TRBJ1-6; D gene ambiguous. Germline CDR1 ENHRY, CDR2 SYGVKD. Trimming removed 5 bases at V and 5 bases at J, with 16 bases between. The CDR3 is 16 amino acids. The CDR3 nucleotides are TGTGCCATCAGTATCTCCGCGGGCAACAATAATTCACCCCTCCACTTT. This sequence encodes CAISISAGNNNSPLHF.

Only a few counts were recorded for this clone. J is TRBJ1-4 and V is TRBV30, with D possibly matching TRBD1 (6 bases). Trimming removed 0 bases at V and 16 bases at J, with 18 bases between. This CDR3 contains 13 residues. Germline V gene lookup returns CDR1 GTSNPN and CDR2 SVGIG (reference sequence). The CDR3 sequence: CAWSVGQGLVQFF. The DNA for the CDR3 is TGTGCCTGGAGTGTCGGGCAGGGGCTGGTGCAGTTTTTT. Combining the CDR3 with reference TRBV30 and TRBJ1-4 gives the whole variable domain SQTIHQWPATLVQPVGSPLSLECTVEGTSNPNLYWYRQAAGRGLQLLFYSVGIGQISSEVPQNLSASRPQDRQFILSSKKLLLSDSGFYLCAWSVGQGLVQFFGSGTQLSVL.

This chain joins TRBV4-1 and TRBJ2-5; D is unresolved. Germline V gives CDR1 MGHRA, CDR2 YSYEKL. V lost 4 bases and J lost 1, with 13 bases in between. There are 15 residues in the CDR3. CDR3 sequence: CASSPSLGSQETQYF. CDR3 DNA sequence: TGCGCCAGCAGCCCGTCCCTGGGCAGCCAAGAGACCCAGTACTTC.

This sequence joins TRBV2 and TRBJ2-5, with 13 bases identical to TRBD2. Germline lookup yields CDR1 SNHLY and CDR2 FYNNEI. The CDR3 extends over 16 amino acids. Trimming removed 5 bases from V and 5 bases from J; junction bases left unmatched: 8. This CDR3 reads CASSRYGLAGEETQYF. In nucleotides, the CDR3 is TGTGCCAGCAGTAGATACGGACTAGCGGGGGAGGAGACCCAGTACTTC.

This chain connects TRBV11-1 to TRBJ2-1; 9 bases agree with TRBD1. This CDR3 is built from 13 residues. Trimming cost V 4 bases and J 6 bases; bases outside gene matches: 1. CDR1 and CDR2 (germline): SGHAT, FQDESV (reference sequence). In DNA form, the CDR3 reads TGTGCCAGCAGCTCGGGACAGGGCAATGAGCAGTTCTTC. This translates into CASSSGQGNEQFF.

This clone was seen a handful of times. The chain employs TRBV4-2 and TRBJ1-6, with D uncertain. CDR1 is LGHNA, CDR2 YNFKEQ, per germline. The CDR3 totals 16 residues. V was cut by 4 bases and J by 0 bases, with 10 bases left in between. The CDR3 protein is CASSRKGASYNSPLHF. In nucleotides, the CDR3 is TGTGCCAGCAGCCGCAAGGGAGCCTCCTATAATTCACCCCTCCACTTT.

This chain connects TRBV4-1 to TRBJ2-2, with D possibly matching TRBD1 (5 bases). V was cut by 1 base and J by 4 bases, with 10 bases left in between. CDR1 and CDR2 (germline): MGHRA, YSYEKL. The length of the CDR3 is 15 residues. CDR3 nucleotides: TGCGCCAGCAGCCAAGTAAGACAGTCCACCGGGGAGCTGTTTTTT. The encoded protein is CASSQVRQSTGELFF.

The genes are TRBV18 and TRBJ1-2, with 8 bases identical to TRBD1. With V trimmed by 2 bases and J by 1 base, 9 bases remained unmatched. Germline V CDR1 and CDR2: KGHSH, LQKENI. The CDR3 consists of 17 residues. CDR3 in DNA: TGTGCCAGCTCACCAGGGACAGGCGATTACTTTAACTATGGCTACACCTTC. Translating gives CASSPGTGDYFNYGYTF.

The chain is built from TRBV12-5 and TRBJ2-1, with a tentative D call TRBD2 (5 bases). Germline V CDR1 and CDR2: LGHNT, FRNRAP. Trimming cost V 1 base and J 0 bases, with 13 bases left between them. CDR3 length: 17 amino acids. CDR3 nucleotide sequence: TGTGCTAGTGGTTTGGACGAGCGGTATAGCTCCTACAATGAGCAGTTCTTC. Protein product: CASGLDERYSSYNEQFF.

This chain uses TRBV28 with TRBJ2-2, with D perhaps matching TRBD2 (5 bases). Germline-derived CDR1 and CDR2 are MDHEN and SYDVKM. CDR3 length equals 13 residues. V was cut by 6 bases and J by 2 bases, with 7 bases left in between. CDR3 DNA sequence: TGTGCCAGCAGCCTAGCAAACACCGGGGAGCTGTTTTTT. It codes for CASSLANTGELFF.

The chain has TRBV4-2 and TRBJ2-3; 13 bases fit TRBD2. Per germline, CDR1 LGHNA and CDR2 YNFKEQ. The CDR3 extends over 16 amino acids. V lost 1 base to trimming and J lost 5 bases; unmatched junction nucleotides: 3. CDR3 residues: CASSQAGTSGIDTQYF. The CDR3 DNA sequence: TGTGCCAGCAGCCAAGCCGGGACTAGCGGGATAGATACGCAGTATTTT.

This clone appeared a single time. The rearrangement links TRBV5-1 to TRBJ2-3; 7 nucleotides agree with TRBD2. CDR1 and CDR2 from the germline V gene are SGHRS and YFSETQ. This CDR3 spans 15 amino acids. V trimming: 4 bases; J trimming: 6 bases; junction bases outside the gene matches: 11. CDR3 sequence reads: CASSNTAGDPDTQYF. The CDR3 coding sequence is TGCGCCAGCAGCAATACTGCGGGGGACCCCGATACGCAGTATTTT. Looking up the rest from reference TRBV5-1 and TRBJ2-3 gives the full variable domain: KAGVTQTPRYLIKTRGQQVTLSCSPISGHRSVSWYQQTPGQGLQFLFEYFSETQRNKGNFPGRFSGRQFSNSRSEMNVSTLELGDSALYLCASSNTAGDPDTQYFGPGTRLTVL.

V and J are TRBV5-4 and TRBJ2-1; 8 bases agree with TRBD2. Losses at the gene ends were 4 bases for V and 8 bases for J; bases not matched to a gene: 11. The CDR3 contains 15 residues. The germline gives CDR1 SGHNT, CDR2 YYREEE (reference sequence). Here the CDR3 reads CASSPTGTSIYEQFF. The CDR3 nucleotides read TGTGCCAGCAGCCCCACCGGGACTAGTATTTATGAGCAGTTCTTC.

This sequence joins TRBV6-5 and TRBJ1-1, with D perhaps matching TRBD1 (5 bases). This CDR3 region has 12 residues. Germline-derived CDR1 and CDR2 are MNHEY and SVGAGI. Trimming removed 6 bases at V and 10 bases at J, with 15 bases between. The CDR3 spells CASSIIGGTAFF. Written as DNA, the CDR3 is TGTGCCAGCAGCATAATCGGGGGTACAGCTTTCTTT.

A single count supports this clone. CDR3 residues: CASLGREGEKLFF. CDR3 sequence (DNA): TGTGCCAGCCTAGGGAGGGAAGGTGAAAAACTGTTTTTT. The rearrangement uses TRBV28 and TRBJ1-4; D gene ambiguous. Between the trimmed V and J ends, which lost 8 bases and 7 bases, there was a span of 14 bases. Germline CDR1 and CDR2: MDHEN and SYDVKM. CDR3 length equals 13 residues.

This chain joins TRBV6-1 and TRBJ2-7; 9 bases are shared with TRBD1. This CDR3 region has 14 residues. The ends lost 8 bases at V and 3 bases at J; junction bases unmatched: 8. Germline CDR1 and CDR2: MNHNS and SASEGT. The CDR3 DNA follows: TGTGCCAGCGCGCGGGACAGGGCATACTACGAGCAGTACTTC. Translating gives CASARDRAYYEQYF.